The 26 T cell receptor beta chains below all came from one sample that was sequenced in a study of memory CD4+ T cells and cytomegalovirus serostatus. Libraries were prepared by immunoSEQ multiplex PCR; TCRdb keeps only in-frame clonotypes and omits some of them. The table records roughly 48,000 clones, around 80% of them present only once. Single viable CD3+CD4+CD8-CD45RO+ cells were sorted as the memory CD4+ T cells. Input material: memory CD4+ T cells from blood. These receptors were collected from an adult in good health and CMV-seropositive.

This clone was seen just once. This chain uses TRBV18 with TRBJ2-7; maybe TRBD2 (5 bases). The V end lost 1 base, the J end lost 0 bases, and 7 bases lay between the germline ends. The CDR3 contains 14 residues. In germline, CDR1 is KGHSH, CDR2 LQKENI. CDR3 DNA: TGTGCCAGCTCACCACGTAGCGCCTCCTACGAGCAGTACTTC. Translated: CASSPRSASYEQYF.

The chain recombines TRBV28 with TRBJ1-1; perhaps TRBD1 as D (6 bases). Germline V gene lookup returns CDR1 MDHEN and CDR2 SYDVKM. V lost 4 bases to trimming and J lost 8 bases, with 20 bases between them. The CDR3 extends over 15 amino acids. CDR3 in DNA: TGTGCCAGCAGTTCTGGGACCTGGGGGACATCGGAAGCTTTCTTT. Encoded protein: CASSSGTWGTSEAFF.

J is TRBJ2-1 and V is TRBV7-2; TRBD1 might be the D (5 bases). Between the trimmed V and J ends, which lost 1 base and 0 bases, there was a span of 10 bases. The CDR3 has 16 residues. Germline V gene sequence: CDR1 SGHTA, CDR2 FQGNSA. Here the CDR3 DNA reads TGTGCCAGCAGCTTAGGGGGAAGGGGCTCCTACAATGAGCAGTTCTTC. This sequence encodes CASSLGGRGSYNEQFF.

The chain recombines TRBV5-1 with TRBJ1-2; D gene uncertain. Germline CDR1 reads SGHRS; CDR2 reads YFSETQ. The CDR3 is made up of 14 amino acids. Trimming stripped 0 bases from V and 2 bases from J, with 8 bases between. The CDR3 nucleotides read TGCGCCAGCAGCTTGGTACCGGGGAACTATGGCTACACCTTC. Its protein is CASSLVPGNYGYTF.

This clone appeared a few times. The genes are TRBV4-1 and TRBJ2-4, with 10 nucleotides matching TRBD1. The CDR3 is 18 amino acids. The germline V gene encodes CDR1 MGHRA and CDR2 YSYEKL. The junction had 8 bases not matched to a gene; V was cut back by 3 bases and J by 0 bases. CDR3 coding DNA: TGCGCCAGCAGCCAGATCGGACAGGGGGGGAGAGCCAAAAACATTCAGTACTTC. It codes for CASSQIGQGGRAKNIQYF.

In this sample, this clone turned up a few times. The chain couples TRBV20-1 to TRBJ1-1, with unresolved D. The CDR3 totals 11 residues. The germline gives CDR1 DFQATT, CDR2 SNEGSKA (reference sequence). The germline V and J ends were trimmed by 3 bases and 7 bases, with 9 bases remaining between them. CDR3 in DNA: TGCAGTGCTAGTAGGACGGATGAAGCTTTCTTT. It encodes CSASRTDEAFF.

This clone occurred a few times. This rearrangement joins TRBV6-1 to TRBJ2-5, with 9 nucleotides matching TRBD1. This CDR3 comprises 13 residues. V lost 6 bases and J lost 2; bases outside the gene matches: 1. From germline, CDR1 is MNHNS and CDR2 SASEGT. CDR3 amino acids: CASRDRGQETQYF. As DNA, the CDR3 is TGTGCCAGCAGAGACAGGGGGCAAGAGACCCAGTACTTC.

The chain employs TRBV7-2 and TRBJ2-1, with no clear D. The V gene's germline CDR1 is SGHTA and CDR2 FQGNSA. V was clipped by 5 bases and J by 2 bases, with 13 bases between them. The CDR3 is 15 residues long. CDR3 nucleotides: TGTGCCAGCAGCCTCTCACGTAACACCTACAATGAGCAGTTCTTC. Translating gives CASSLSRNTYNEQFF.

V gene TRBV29-1 combines with J gene TRBJ2-1, with D perhaps matching TRBD1 (7 bases). V lost 4 bases and J lost 9, with 16 bases in between. Germline V gene lookup returns CDR1 SQVTM and CDR2 ANQGSEA. This CDR3 has 13 residues. The CDR3 protein is CSVAGQVGGEQFF. CDR3 DNA sequence: TGCAGCGTTGCCGGACAGGTCGGGGGTGAGCAGTTCTTC.

The rearrangement links TRBV9 to TRBJ2-1; D perhaps matches TRBD2 (6 bases). The CDR3 totals 15 residues. The ends were cut back, 3 bases at V and 2 bases at J, with 12 bases in the middle. Germline assignment: CDR1 SGDLS and CDR2 YYNGEE. CDR3 sequence: CASSAGTPAYNEQFF. The CDR3, as DNA: TGTGCCAGCAGCGCAGGGACTCCGGCCTACAATGAGCAGTTCTTC. Together with reference TRBV9 and TRBJ2-1, the CDR3 gives the full variable domain: DSGVTQTPKHLITATGQRVTLRCSPRSGDLSVYWYQQSLDQGLQFLIQYYNGEERAKGNILERFSAQQFPDLHSELNLSSLELGDSALYFCASSAGTPAYNEQFFGPGTRLTVL.

V and J are TRBV15 and TRBJ1-4; possible D gene TRBD1, 5 bases. Between the trimmed V and J ends, which lost 0 bases and 5 bases, there was a span of 16 bases. The CDR3 runs to 17 residues. Germline CDR1 reads LNHNV; CDR2 reads YYDKDF (reference sequence). Written as DNA, the CDR3 is TGTGCCACCAGCAGAGATCTTCATCGTGGGGGAAATGAAAAACTGTTTTTT. This encodes CATSRDLHRGGNEKLFF.

This clone has just one count. The chain is built from TRBV28 and TRBJ2-7; a possible D gene is TRBD2 (6 bases). This CDR3 has 15 amino acids. V shed 6 bases and J shed 0 bases, with 15 bases lying between them. The germline V gene encodes CDR1 MDHEN and CDR2 SYDVKM. The CDR3 loop reads CASSGGGILSYEQYF. The CDR3 DNA sequence: TGTGCCAGCAGCGGAGGCGGGATCCTCTCCTACGAGCAGTACTTC.

This CDR3 reads CATSLGLMTEAFF. The CDR3 bases are TGTGCCACTTCGCTGGGACTGATGACTGAAGCTTTCTTT. V and J are TRBV19 and TRBJ1-1, with D possibly TRBD1 on 5 matching bases. Germline values: CDR1 LNHDA, CDR2 SQIVND (reference sequence). The germline V and J ends were trimmed by 10 bases and 5 bases, with 17 bases remaining between them. The CDR3 has 13 amino acids.

This rearrangement joins TRBV15 to TRBJ2-3; D gene ambiguous. Germline CDR1 LNHNV, CDR2 YYDKDF (reference sequence). CDR3 length equals 12 residues. Trimming removed 3 bases at V and 7 bases at J, with 8 bases between. The CDR3 nucleotides are TGTGCCACCAGCAGCCCTCCCCATACGCAGTATTTT. Translated: CATSSPPHTQYF.

The V call is TRBV29-1, the J call TRBJ2-3; a possible D gene is TRBD1 (6 bases). The germline V and J ends were trimmed by 5 bases and 4 bases, with 13 bases remaining between them. The germline gives CDR1 SQVTM, CDR2 ANQGSEA. The CDR3 extends over 13 amino acids. Here the CDR3 DNA reads TGCAGCGTTAACTGGGGGCGTGCAGATACGCAGTATTTT. The encoded protein is CSVNWGRADTQYF.

The chain is built from TRBV7-9 and TRBJ1-3; 7 bases map to TRBD1. After removal of 4 bases from V and 0 bases from J, the junction contained 6 bases not matched to a gene. Looked up from germline, CDR1 is SEHNR and CDR2 is FQNEAQ (reference sequence). The CDR3 is made up of 16 amino acids. CDR3 loop: CASSSGQPNSGNTIYF. The CDR3 nucleotides are TGTGCCAGCAGCTCGGGACAGCCTAACTCTGGAAACACCATATATTTT.

The chain is built from TRBV10-3 and TRBJ2-3; 7 bases agree with TRBD1. CDR1 is ENHRY, CDR2 SYGVKD, per germline. V trimming: 5 bases; J trimming: 1 base; junction bases outside the gene matches: 3. The CDR3 sequence is 14 residues long. The CDR3 loop reads CAISPGTGTDTQYF. CDR3 nucleotide sequence: TGTGCCATCAGTCCCGGGACAGGCACAGATACGCAGTATTTT.

V usage is TRBV20-1 and J usage is TRBJ1-2; the D gene is possibly TRBD1 (5 bases). Germline loops: CDR1 DFQATT, CDR2 SNEGSKA (reference sequence). V was trimmed by 6 bases and J by 8 bases, leaving 10 bases between them. The CDR3 runs 10 residues. This chain's CDR3 is CSAHRSGYTF. The CDR3 coding sequence is TGCAGTGCCCACAGGAGCGGCTACACCTTC.

Of note for this clone: At one boundary the junction diverges from the germline segment, which might be a read error. The V call is TRBV25-1, the J call TRBJ1-1; D ambiguous. From germline, CDR1 is MGHDK and CDR2 SYGVNS. This CDR3 contains 11 residues. CDR3 sequence reads: CATSVRFEAFF. CDR3 bases: TGTGCCACCAGTGTCAGGTTTGAAGCTTTCTTT.

The CDR3 bases are TGTGCCAGCAGTTCGGGACGGGTGAACACCGGGGAGCTGTTTTTT. Translating it yields CASSSGRVNTGELFF. This sequence joins TRBV11-3 and TRBJ2-2, with D perhaps TRBD1 or TRBD2 (5 bases each). Germline assignment: CDR1 SGHNT and CDR2 YENEEA. V lost 6 bases to trimming and J lost 1 base, with 12 bases between them. The CDR3 spans 15 residues.

The chain links TRBV4-1 to TRBJ1-2; no definite D call. The V end lost 0 bases, the J end lost 1 base, and 9 bases lay between the germline ends. The CDR3 is 15 residues long. The germline CDR1 and CDR2 sequences are MGHRA and YSYEKL. CDR3 nucleotides: TGCGCCAGCAGCCAAGATACAGCTAATAACTATGGCTACACCTTC. This codes for CASSQDTANNYGYTF.

V and J are TRBV18 and TRBJ2-3; no reliable D call. The CDR3 totals 14 residues. CDR1 KGHSH and CDR2 LQKENI come from the germline V gene. The V end lost 1 base, the J end lost 3 bases, and 8 bases lay between the germline ends. In DNA, the CDR3 is TGTGCCAGCTCACCACGGGCCTCGACAGATACGCAGTATTTT. This encodes CASSPRASTDTQYF.

The chain carries TRBV4-2 and TRBJ2-5; 9 bases align to TRBD1. The junction had 5 bases not matched to a gene; V was cut back by 1 base and J by 5 bases. The germline gives CDR1 LGHNA, CDR2 YNFKEQ. The CDR3 runs to 15 residues. The CDR3, as DNA: TGTGCCAGCAGCCAAGGGGACAGGGAGCGGGAGACCCAGTACTTC. This sequence encodes CASSQGDRERETQYF.

The chain has TRBV29-1 and TRBJ1-1; 9 bases are a match to TRBD1. V lost 7 bases, J lost 4 bases, and 10 bases stayed unmatched. Germline assignment: CDR1 SQVTM and CDR2 ANQGSEA. The CDR3 spans 14 residues. Here the CDR3 DNA reads TGCAGCGCCGCGGGGGGGACAGGGTCCACTGAAGCTTTCTTT. Encoded protein: CSAAGGTGSTEAFF.

This sequence joins TRBV6-1 and TRBJ1-5; the D gene is possibly TRBD1 (5 bases). CDR3 length: 15 amino acids. The ends were cut back, 5 bases at V and 1 base at J, with 12 bases in the middle. Looked up from germline, CDR1 is MNHNS and CDR2 is SASEGT. CDR3 in DNA: TGTGCCAGCAGTTCAGGGCTGGTGAGCAATCAGCCCCAGCATTTT. It yields the protein CASSSGLVSNQPQHF.

The gene calls are TRBV27 and TRBJ2-7; TRBD2 agrees at 7 bases. The CDR3 loop spans 16 amino acids. Per germline, CDR1 MNHEY and CDR2 SMNVEV (reference sequence). V was pared by 7 bases and J by 3 bases, with 15 bases of the junction left unmatched. CDR3: CASNRYRTGGNYEQYF. CDR3 DNA: TGTGCCAGCAACCGTTATCGCACCGGGGGGAACTACGAGCAGTACTTC.